Detailed here is one T cell receptor (beta chain). Its antigen is not identified. The CDR3 runs 13 residues. Germline CDR1 reads MGHRA; CDR2 reads YSYEKL. Trimming took 4 bases from V and 6 from J; bases not matched to a gene: 3. This entry belongs to a study of cytomegalovirus exposure and HLA in healthy donors. General study findings and limits: Usually a TCR sequence was rare, but some public TCRs were found in many donors.

Produced via immunoSEQ multiplex PCR; TCRdb's table is partial and in-frame only. Here the sample spans some 170,000 clones, about 85% being singletons. This clonotype originated in a man aged 25-40 years in good health and CMV-seropositive. Sample: PBMCs. The V call is TRBV4-1, the J call TRBJ2-1; TRBD1 matches 7 bases. In DNA, the CDR3 is TGCGCCAGCAGCCTAAACAGGGGCAATGAGCAGTTCTTC. It specifies CASSLNRGNEQFF.